Listed below are T cell receptor beta chains from one sample, sequenced in a study of blood T cell repertoires in COVID-19. Method: immunoSEQ multiplex PCR; TCRdb's copy keeps in-frame clones and lacks some. The data show over 250,000 clones, with 75% to 90% seen just once and roughly 6.1% held by the top ten. What was sequenced was peripheral blood. These receptors originate from a woman between 50 and 59 years old with COVID-19, enrolled during active disease. Both conserved end residues are part of each CDR3. The order of the fields is V gene, D gene, J gene, clone size, CDR3 DNA, CDR3 protein. The D gene is left open where the match is weak. The size entry is marked missing in some rows and otherwise reads once, few, many or a size class.

V: TRBV6-6; D: TRBD2; J: TRBJ2-1; size: once; DNA: TGTGCCAGCAGTGCCGGGACTAGCGGGGGGTATGAGCAGTTCTTC; CDR3: CASSAGTSGGYEQFF
V: TRBV27; D: -; J: TRBJ2-2; size: -; DNA: TGTGCCAGCAGTTTACTTGCAGGGATGAACACCGGGGAGCTGTTTTTT; CDR3: CASSLLAGMNTGELFF
V: TRBV5-1; D: -; J: TRBJ1-3; size: -; DNA: TGCGCCAGCAGCATGAGTCCGACAGCCTCCTCTGGAAACACCATATATTTT; CDR3: CASSMSPTASSGNTIYF
V: TRBV27; D: TRBD1; J: TRBJ1-2; size: few; DNA: TGTGCCAGCAGCCGGACAGGGGTTGGGTATGGCTACACCTTC; CDR3: CASSRTGVGYGYTF
V: TRBV4-1; D: -; J: TRBJ2-3; size: -; DNA: TGCGCCAGCAGCCAAGGCGGCCCGGATACGCAGTATTTT; CDR3: CASSQGGPDTQYF
V: TRBV18; D: TRBD1; J: TRBJ1-1; size: -; DNA: TGTGCCAGCTCACCAGGGGACAGGGCGACCACTGAAGCTTTCTTT; CDR3: CASSPGDRATTEAFF
V: TRBV4-1; D: TRBD2; J: TRBJ2-1; size: -; DNA: TGCGCCAGCAGCCAAACCCCCGGGGGGACGATCCCCTCCTACAATGAGCAGTTCTTC; CDR3: CASSQTPGGTIPSYNEQFF
V: TRBV7-9; D: -; J: TRBJ2-7; size: -; DNA: TGTGCCAGCAGCCCCGTGGCGGGGTTATACGAGCAGTACTTC; CDR3: CASSPVAGLYEQYF
V: TRBV24-1; D: -; J: TRBJ2-3; size: -; DNA: TGTGCCACCGCCGCAGGGGGCACAGATACGCAGTATTTT; CDR3: CATAAGGTDTQYF
V: TRBV19; D: -; J: TRBJ2-1; size: few; DNA: TGTGCCAGTACCCTACTAGCTGCCCCTAGGGGTGAGCAGTTCTTC; CDR3: CASTLLAAPRGEQFF
V: TRBV5-1; D: -; J: TRBJ1-1; size: once; DNA: TGCGCCAGCAGCTTGGACAGAGTGAACACTGAAGCTTTCTTT; CDR3: CASSLDRVNTEAFF
V: TRBV10-2; D: TRBD1; J: TRBJ1-2; size: -; DNA: TGCGCCAGCTCCGGGACAGGGGGCAACTATGGCTACACCTTC; CDR3: CASSGTGGNYGYTF
V: TRBV25-1; D: TRBD2; J: TRBJ2-2; size: few; DNA: TGTGCCAGCAGTGAGGGAGGGCAGCCGACCGGGGAGCTGTTTTTT; CDR3: CASSEGGQPTGELFF
V: TRBV19; D: TRBD1; J: TRBJ1-1; size: -; DNA: TGTGCCAGTAGTATAGTGGTACAGGGGGCGAGTATGAACACTGAAGCTTTCTTT; CDR3: CASSIVVQGASMNTEAFF
V: TRBV2; D: TRBD1; J: TRBJ1-2; size: -; DNA: TGTGCCAGCAGGACAGGGGGCAACTATGGCTACACCTTC; CDR3: CASRTGGNYGYTF
V: TRBV11-3; D: -; J: TRBJ1-3; size: -; DNA: TGTGCCAGCAGCCTTTCTCGGGGGTTCTCTGGAAACACCATATATTTT; CDR3: CASSLSRGFSGNTIYF
V: TRBV13; D: -; J: TRBJ2-1; size: -; DNA: TGTGCCAGCAGAATCTCACTAGAACGCAATGAGCAGTTCTTC; CDR3: CASRISLERNEQFF
V: TRBV6-6; D: -; J: TRBJ2-1; size: -; DNA: TGTGCCAGCAGTATACTAACTACGAATGAGCAGTTCTTC; CDR3: CASSILTTNEQFF
V: TRBV27; D: TRBD1; J: TRBJ1-2; size: -; DNA: TGTGCCAGCAGTTTATCGGCGACAGGGAGTAACTATGGCTACACCTTC; CDR3: CASSLSATGSNYGYTF
V: TRBV3-1/TRBV3-2; D: TRBD2; J: TRBJ2-1; size: -; DNA: TGTGCCAGCAGCCATCCCGGACTAGCGGGAGATGGTGAGCAGTTCTTC; CDR3: CASSHPGLAGDGEQFF
V: TRBV24-1; D: TRBD2; J: TRBJ2-3; size: -; DNA: TGTGCCACCAGTGATTTGGGCGGGGGTACAGATACGCAGTATTTT; CDR3: CATSDLGGGTDTQYF
V: TRBV5-1; D: -; J: TRBJ2-1; size: -; DNA: TGCGCCAGCAGCTTGGTGGGAGATGAGCAGTTCTTC; CDR3: CASSLVGDEQFF
V: TRBV19; D: -; J: TRBJ1-2; size: -; DNA: TGTGCCAGTAGTACAAATTATCAGGGTGACGGCTACACCTTC; CDR3: CASSTNYQGDGYTF
V: TRBV25-1; D: -; J: TRBJ2-7; size: -; DNA: TGTGCCAGCAGCCCGAAGCGGGGAGGACAGTCCTACGAGCAGTACTTC; CDR3: CASSPKRGGQSYEQYF